This is a list of T cell receptor beta chains from one sample in a study of blood T cells in healthy people across ages. TCRdb analysed the 5' RACE reads with MiXCR anew, one entry per CDR3 protein. The table lists about 1,500,000 distinct CDR3 sequences, around two fifths of them singletons. Sequencing input: blood. These receptors originate from a woman under 30 in good health. CDR3s include the opening cysteine and the closing phenylalanine or tryptophan. Each record gives: V gene, clone size, J gene, D gene, CDR3 DNA, CDR3 protein. D genes are given only for firm matches. Size is stated for part of the rows, as once, few or many counts, or as a class when the clone is expanded.

V: TRBV4-2
size: few
J: TRBJ2-7
D: TRBD2
DNA: TGTGCCAGCAGCCACCAATCCGGGACTAGCAATGAGCAGTACTTC
CDR3: CASSHQSGTSNEQYF

V: TRBV10-2
size: .
J: TRBJ2-1
D: .
DNA: TGCGCCAGCAGCCCGAGTCTAGCGCCAAGCTCCTACAATGAGCAGTTCTTC
CDR3: CASSPSLAPSSYNEQFF

V: TRBV12-3/TRBV12-4
size: .
J: TRBJ2-7
D: .
DNA: TGTGCCAGCAGTGCCTATGGGTCCCCCAGGGGAGATGAGCAGTACTTC
CDR3: CASSAYGSPRGDEQYF

V: TRBV5-1
size: .
J: TRBJ2-7
D: .
DNA: TGCGCCAGCAGCTTGATGTCAGGGTCTTCCGAGCAGTACTTC
CDR3: CASSLMSGSSEQYF

V: TRBV3-1
size: .
J: TRBJ2-3
D: .
DNA: TGTGCCAGCAGCCGGAAGGCGGATACGCAGTATTTT
CDR3: CASSRKADTQYF

V: TRBV6-6
size: few
J: TRBJ2-7
D: .
DNA: TGTGCCAGCAATGGGGCTTGGTCCTACGAGCAGTACTTC
CDR3: CASNGAWSYEQYF

V: TRBV3-1
size: few
J: TRBJ1-1
D: TRBD1
DNA: TGTGCCAGCAGCCTCGAACAGGGGGCGCGAGCTTTCTTT
CDR3: CASSLEQGARAFF

V: TRBV27
size: few
J: TRBJ2-5
D: .
DNA: TGTGCCAGCAGTCCCCGGGCTTTTCAGACCCAGTACTTC
CDR3: CASSPRAFQTQYF

V: TRBV28
size: .
J: TRBJ1-4
D: .
DNA: TGTGCCAGCGAAGGATTAGGGGTAGAAAAACTGTTTTTT
CDR3: CASEGLGVEKLFF

V: TRBV12-3/TRBV12-4
size: once
J: TRBJ2-7
D: TRBD2
DNA: TGTGCCAGCAGTTTTTTTAGCGGGAGTTTCACTAATGAGCAGTACTTC
CDR3: CASSFFSGSFTNEQYF

V: TRBV9
size: .
J: TRBJ1-1
D: .
DNA: TGTGCCAGCAGCGTAGTAGGGAAATCGAACACTGAAGCTTTCTTT
CDR3: CASSVVGKSNTEAFF

V: TRBV5-1
size: few
J: TRBJ2-1
D: .
DNA: TGCGCCAGCAGCTTGTTTACCGGGGGATCCTACAATGAGCAGTTCTTC
CDR3: CASSLFTGGSYNEQFF

V: TRBV10-3
size: many
J: TRBJ2-3
D: .
DNA: TGTGCCATCAGTGAGTCTCAAAGCAGAGCCGTGGATACGCAGTATTTT
CDR3: CAISESQSRAVDTQYF

V: TRBV6-2/TRBV6-3
size: few
J: TRBJ2-1
D: .
DNA: TGTGCCAGCAGTAATCTAGGGACCAATGAGCAGTTCTTC
CDR3: CASSNLGTNEQFF

V: TRBV29-1
size: .
J: TRBJ1-2
D: .
DNA: TGCAGCGTTGAAGACAAGGCCAGGGCCGATGGCTACACCTTC
CDR3: CSVEDKARADGYTF

V: TRBV27
size: many
J: TRBJ2-7
D: .
DNA: TGTGCCAGCAGCCAAACGGGTGCCCCCTCCTACGAGCAGTACTTC
CDR3: CASSQTGAPSYEQYF

V: TRBV12-3/TRBV12-4
size: many
J: TRBJ2-5
D: .
DNA: TGTGCCAGCAGTTTGGTCACCGGGTCGAAGGGAGAGACCCAGTACTTC
CDR3: CASSLVTGSKGETQYF

V: TRBV10-3
size: .
J: TRBJ1-2
D: .
DNA: TGTGCCATCAGTGCCACACAGGGCGGCTATGGCTACACCTTC
CDR3: CAISATQGGYGYTF

V: TRBV4-1
size: .
J: TRBJ2-7
D: TRBD2
DNA: TGCGCCAGCAGCCAAGATCTAGCGGGAGGGCCTTGGTCCTACGAGCAGTACTTC
CDR3: CASSQDLAGGPWSYEQYF

V: TRBV20-1
size: .
J: TRBJ2-1
D: TRBD1
DNA: TGCAGTGCTAGAGATCGATACAGGGGACGAATGGCCAATGAGCAGTTCTTC
CDR3: CSARDRYRGRMANEQFF

V: TRBV6-1
size: once
J: TRBJ1-2
D: .
DNA: TGTGCCAGCAGTGAAGGGAAAGGCGGCTACACCTTC
CDR3: CASSEGKGGYTF

V: TRBV12-3/TRBV12-4
size: .
J: TRBJ2-3
D: .
DNA: TGTGCCAGCACTCTATCCGTCGGGTATACGCAGTATTTT
CDR3: CASTLSVGYTQYF

V: TRBV12-3/TRBV12-4
size: .
J: TRBJ2-7
D: TRBD1
DNA: TGTGCCAGCAGTGGGGCACAGGGGGGACCCATGGATAGGCAGTACTTC
CDR3: CASSGAQGGPMDRQYF

V: TRBV21-1
size: .
J: TRBJ2-7
D: .
DNA: TGTGCCAGCAGCAAAGCGCTTTATCGGACAGGGGAGGAGGGATACGAGCAGTACTTC
CDR3: CASSKALYRTGEEGYEQYF

V: TRBV29-1
size: .
J: TRBJ2-5
D: .
DNA: TGCAGCGTCGTCCGGGACATAAGCCAAGAGACCCAGTACTTC
CDR3: CSVVRDISQETQYF

V: TRBV27
size: few
J: TRBJ2-1
D: .
DNA: TGTGCCAGCAGCACTCAACCTCAGGGGAAGGCCTACAATGAGCAGTTCTTC
CDR3: CASSTQPQGKAYNEQFF

V: TRBV21-1
size: .
J: TRBJ1-1
D: .
DNA: TGTGCCAGCTACAGGGGGGCTGGGACTGAAGCTTTCTTT
CDR3: CASYRGAGTEAFF

V: TRBV10-3
size: few
J: TRBJ2-7
D: .
DNA: TGTGCCATCAGTCGACCGGGAGCGACCATCTACGAGCAGTACTTC
CDR3: CAISRPGATIYEQYF

V: TRBV7-2
size: .
J: TRBJ2-5
D: TRBD2
DNA: TGTGCCAGCAGTTCATGGGGTAGCGGGGCGGAGACCCAGTACTTC
CDR3: CASSSWGSGAETQYF

V: TRBV7-2
size: few
J: TRBJ2-1
D: .
DNA: TGTGCCAGCAGCGACCTCGGGGGGCGACCCTACAATGAGCAGTTCTTC
CDR3: CASSDLGGRPYNEQFF

V: TRBV28
size: .
J: TRBJ2-7
D: .
DNA: TGTGCCAGCAGTTTTCGGATTTACGAGCAGTACTTC
CDR3: CASSFRIYEQYF

V: TRBV11-2
size: .
J: TRBJ2-3
D: .
DNA: TGTGCCAGCAGCACACGGGACCCCAGGGATACGCAGTATTTT
CDR3: CASSTRDPRDTQYF

V: TRBV6-1
size: many
J: TRBJ2-7
D: .
DNA: TGTGCCAGCAGTGAAGGACTAGGGAACTACGAGCAGTACTTC
CDR3: CASSEGLGNYEQYF

V: TRBV6-6
size: few
J: TRBJ2-3
D: .
DNA: TGTGCCAGCAGTTACTCCCGGGCCGAGGGAGATACGCAGTATTTT
CDR3: CASSYSRAEGDTQYF

V: TRBV6-1
size: few
J: TRBJ2-1
D: .
DNA: TGTGCCAGCAGTGAATTGCGGGCTCCCCACTACAATGAGCAGTTCTTC
CDR3: CASSELRAPHYNEQFF

V: TRBV7-2
size: .
J: TRBJ2-7
D: .
DNA: TGTGCCAGCAGCACAACCAGGGCCTCCCCCTACGAGCAGTACTTC
CDR3: CASSTTRASPYEQYF

V: TRBV6-1
size: .
J: TRBJ2-5
D: TRBD1
DNA: TGTGCCAGCAGTGAAAGGGGGCTCCAAGAGACCCAGTACTTC
CDR3: CASSERGLQETQYF

V: TRBV20-1
size: .
J: TRBJ2-1
D: TRBD2
DNA: TGCAGTGCTAGAGATTTGGCGCTAGCGGGGACCTACAATGAGCAGTTCTTC
CDR3: CSARDLALAGTYNEQFF

V: TRBV6-5
size: few
J: TRBJ2-7
D: .
DNA: TGTGCCAGCAGTCTAGGCAGCGGGCACTACGAGCAGTACTTC
CDR3: CASSLGSGHYEQYF

V: TRBV12-3/TRBV12-4
size: .
J: TRBJ2-7
D: .
DNA: TGTGCCTGCAGTGTGGACCCATCTCGGCTCTACGAGCAGTACTTC
CDR3: CACSVDPSRLYEQYF